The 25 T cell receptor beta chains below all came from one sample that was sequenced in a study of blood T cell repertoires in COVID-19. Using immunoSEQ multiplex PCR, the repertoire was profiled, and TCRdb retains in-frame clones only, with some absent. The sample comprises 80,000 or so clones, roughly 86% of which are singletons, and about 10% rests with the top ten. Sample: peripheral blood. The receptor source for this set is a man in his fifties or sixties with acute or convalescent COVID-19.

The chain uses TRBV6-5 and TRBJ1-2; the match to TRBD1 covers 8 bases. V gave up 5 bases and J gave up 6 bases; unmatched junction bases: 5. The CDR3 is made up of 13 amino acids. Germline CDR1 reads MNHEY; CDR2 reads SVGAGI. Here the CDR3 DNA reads TGTGCCAGCAGTACCTCAGGGGGCGATGGCTACACCTTC. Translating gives CASSTSGGDGYTF.

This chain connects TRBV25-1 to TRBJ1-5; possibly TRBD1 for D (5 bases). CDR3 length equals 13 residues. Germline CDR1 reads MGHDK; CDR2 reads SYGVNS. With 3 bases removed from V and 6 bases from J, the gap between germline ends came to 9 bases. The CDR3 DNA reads TGTGCCAGCAGTGAGGGGGGAACTCAGCCCCAGCATTTT. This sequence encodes CASSEGGTQPQHF.

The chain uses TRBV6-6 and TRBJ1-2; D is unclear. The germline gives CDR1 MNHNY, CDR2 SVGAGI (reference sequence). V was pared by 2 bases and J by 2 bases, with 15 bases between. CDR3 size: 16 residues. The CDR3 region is CASSYGPAGENYGYTF. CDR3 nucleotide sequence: TGTGCCAGCAGTTACGGCCCCGCCGGGGAAAACTATGGCTACACCTTC.

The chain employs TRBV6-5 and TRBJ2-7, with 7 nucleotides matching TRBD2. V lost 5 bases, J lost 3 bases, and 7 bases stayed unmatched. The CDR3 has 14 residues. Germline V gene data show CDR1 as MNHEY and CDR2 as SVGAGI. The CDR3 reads CASSPLGGGYEQYF. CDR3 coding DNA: TGTGCCAGCAGTCCTCTGGGGGGGGGCTACGAGCAGTACTTC.

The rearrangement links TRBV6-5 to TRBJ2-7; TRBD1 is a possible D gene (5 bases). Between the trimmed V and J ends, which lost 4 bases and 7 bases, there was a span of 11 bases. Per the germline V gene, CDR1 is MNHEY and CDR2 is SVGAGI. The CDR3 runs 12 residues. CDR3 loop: CASSSPKGEQYF. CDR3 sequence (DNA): TGTGCCAGCAGTTCCCCCAAGGGGGAGCAGTACTTC.

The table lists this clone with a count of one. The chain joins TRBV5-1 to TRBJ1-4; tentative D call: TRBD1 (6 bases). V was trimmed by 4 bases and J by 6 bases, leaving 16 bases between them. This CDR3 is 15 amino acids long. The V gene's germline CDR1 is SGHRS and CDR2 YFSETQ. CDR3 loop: CASSPAGGGDEKLFF. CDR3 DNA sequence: TGCGCCAGCAGCCCGGCGGGGGGCGGGGATGAAAAACTGTTTTTT.

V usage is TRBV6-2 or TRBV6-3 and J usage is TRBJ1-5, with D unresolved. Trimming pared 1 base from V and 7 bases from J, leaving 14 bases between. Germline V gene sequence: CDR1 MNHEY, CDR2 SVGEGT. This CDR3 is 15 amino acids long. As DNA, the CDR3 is TGTGCCAGCAGTTACTGGGGAAGGGAGCAACAGCCCCAGCATTTT. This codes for CASSYWGREQQPQHF.

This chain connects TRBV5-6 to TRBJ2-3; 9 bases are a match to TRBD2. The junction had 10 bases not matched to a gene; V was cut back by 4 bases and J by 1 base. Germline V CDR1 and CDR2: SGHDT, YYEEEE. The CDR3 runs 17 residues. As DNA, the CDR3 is TGTGCCAGCAGCCTCTTTGATATAGCGGGGGGCACAGATACGCAGTATTTT. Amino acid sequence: CASSLFDIAGGTDTQYF.

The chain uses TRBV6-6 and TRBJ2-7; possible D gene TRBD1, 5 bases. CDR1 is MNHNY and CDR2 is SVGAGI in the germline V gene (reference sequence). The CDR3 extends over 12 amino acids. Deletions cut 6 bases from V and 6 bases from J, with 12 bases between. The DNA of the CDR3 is TGTGCCAGCAGGCCAGGGAAGGGCGAGCAGTACTTC. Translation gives CASRPGKGEQYF.

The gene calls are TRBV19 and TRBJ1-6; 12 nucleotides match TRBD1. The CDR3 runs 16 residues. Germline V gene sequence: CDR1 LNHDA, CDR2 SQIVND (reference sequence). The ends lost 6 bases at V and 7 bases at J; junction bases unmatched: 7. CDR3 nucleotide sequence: TGTGCCAGTAGGCCGGGACAGGGGGCGAGGAATTCACCCCTCCACTTT. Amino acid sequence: CASRPGQGARNSPLHF.

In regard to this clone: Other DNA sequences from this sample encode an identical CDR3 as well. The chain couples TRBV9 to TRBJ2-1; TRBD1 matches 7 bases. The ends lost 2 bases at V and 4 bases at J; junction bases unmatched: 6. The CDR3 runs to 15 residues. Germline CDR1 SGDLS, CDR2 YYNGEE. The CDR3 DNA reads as TGTGCCAGCAGCGTGGGGGACAGTACTTACAATGAGCAGTTCTTC. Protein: CASSVGDSTYNEQFF.

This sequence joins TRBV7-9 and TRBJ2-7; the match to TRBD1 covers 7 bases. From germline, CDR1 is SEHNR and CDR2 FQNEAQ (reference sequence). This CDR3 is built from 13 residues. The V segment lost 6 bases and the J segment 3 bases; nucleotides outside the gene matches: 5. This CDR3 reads CASRPGTDYEQYF. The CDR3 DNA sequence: TGTGCCAGCAGACCCGGGACAGACTACGAGCAGTACTTC.

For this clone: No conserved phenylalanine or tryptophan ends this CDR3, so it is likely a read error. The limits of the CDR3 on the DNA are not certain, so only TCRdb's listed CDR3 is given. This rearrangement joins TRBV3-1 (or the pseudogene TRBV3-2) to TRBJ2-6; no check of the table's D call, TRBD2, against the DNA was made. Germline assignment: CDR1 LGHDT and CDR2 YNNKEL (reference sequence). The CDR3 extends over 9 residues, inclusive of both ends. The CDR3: CASSQDRRH.

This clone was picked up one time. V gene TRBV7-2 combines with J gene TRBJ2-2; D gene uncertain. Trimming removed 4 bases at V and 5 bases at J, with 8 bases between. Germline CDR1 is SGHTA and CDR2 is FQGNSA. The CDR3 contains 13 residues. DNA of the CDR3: TGTGCCAGCAGCTCCGGGTTTACCGGGGAGCTGTTTTTT. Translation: CASSSGFTGELFF. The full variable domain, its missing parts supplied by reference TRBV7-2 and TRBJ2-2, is GAGVSQSPSNKVTEKGKDVELRCDPISGHTALYWYRQSLGQGLEFLIYFQGNSAPDKSGLPSDRFSAERTGGSVSTLTIQRTQQEDSAVYLCASSSGFTGELFFGEGSRLTVL.

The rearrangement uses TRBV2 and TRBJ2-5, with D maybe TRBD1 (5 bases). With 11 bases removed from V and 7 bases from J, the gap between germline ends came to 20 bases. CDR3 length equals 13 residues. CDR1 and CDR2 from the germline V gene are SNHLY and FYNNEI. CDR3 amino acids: CAGALSPSGTQYF. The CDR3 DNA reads TGTGCCGGGGCCCTATCGCCCTCTGGGACCCAGTACTTC.

CDR3 sequence: CASSEGGLSTIATNEKLFF. The CDR3 coding sequence is TGTGCCAGCAGTGAAGGAGGGTTAAGTACTATAGCAACTAATGAAAAACTGTTTTTT. The genes are TRBV6-1 and TRBJ1-4; D unclear. The V end was cut by 1 base, the J end by 0 bases, with 18 bases between. The CDR3 sequence is 19 residues long. Looked up from germline, CDR1 is MNHNS and CDR2 is SASEGT.

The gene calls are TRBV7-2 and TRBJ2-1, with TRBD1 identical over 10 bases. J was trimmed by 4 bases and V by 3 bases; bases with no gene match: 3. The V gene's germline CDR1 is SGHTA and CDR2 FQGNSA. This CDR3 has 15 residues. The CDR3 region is CASSLGQGRYNEQFF. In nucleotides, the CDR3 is TGTGCCAGCAGCTTGGGACAGGGGAGGTACAATGAGCAGTTCTTC.

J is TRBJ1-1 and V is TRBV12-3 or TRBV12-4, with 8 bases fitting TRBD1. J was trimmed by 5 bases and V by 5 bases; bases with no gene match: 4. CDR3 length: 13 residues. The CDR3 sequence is CASSPTGETEAFF. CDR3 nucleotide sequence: TGTGCCAGCAGTCCGACAGGGGAAACTGAAGCTTTCTTT.

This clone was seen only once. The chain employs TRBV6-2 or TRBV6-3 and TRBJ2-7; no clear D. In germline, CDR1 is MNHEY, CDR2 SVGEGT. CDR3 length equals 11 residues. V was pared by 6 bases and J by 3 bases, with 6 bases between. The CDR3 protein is CASSPNYEQYF. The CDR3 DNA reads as TGTGCCAGCAGCCCCAACTACGAGCAGTACTTC.

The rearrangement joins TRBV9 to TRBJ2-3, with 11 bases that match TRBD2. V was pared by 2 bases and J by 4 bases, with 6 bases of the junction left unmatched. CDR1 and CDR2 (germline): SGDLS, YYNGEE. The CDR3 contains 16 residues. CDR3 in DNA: TGTGCCAGCAGCGTCCTTTTTAGCGGGGGGGCAGATACGCAGTATTTT. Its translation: CASSVLFSGGADTQYF.

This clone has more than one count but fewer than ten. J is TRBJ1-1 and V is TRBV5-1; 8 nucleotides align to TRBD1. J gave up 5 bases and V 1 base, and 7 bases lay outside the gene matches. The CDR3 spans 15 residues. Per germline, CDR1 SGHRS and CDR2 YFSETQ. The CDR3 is CASSLSGQGQTEAFF. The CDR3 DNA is TGCGCCAGCAGCTTGAGCGGACAGGGACAGACTGAAGCTTTCTTT.

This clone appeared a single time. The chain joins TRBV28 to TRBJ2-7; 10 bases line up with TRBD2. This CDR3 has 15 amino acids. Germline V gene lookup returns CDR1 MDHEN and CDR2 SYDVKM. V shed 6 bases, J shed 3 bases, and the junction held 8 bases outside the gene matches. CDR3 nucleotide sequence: TGTGCCAGCAGAACTGGGACTAGCGATTACTACGAGCAGTACTTC. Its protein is CASRTGTSDYYEQYF.

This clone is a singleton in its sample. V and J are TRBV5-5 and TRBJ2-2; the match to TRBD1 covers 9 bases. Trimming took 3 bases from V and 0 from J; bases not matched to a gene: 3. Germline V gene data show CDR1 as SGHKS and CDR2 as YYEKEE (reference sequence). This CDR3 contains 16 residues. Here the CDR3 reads CASSYRQGANTGELFF. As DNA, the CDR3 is TGTGCCAGCAGCTATAGACAGGGGGCGAACACCGGGGAGCTGTTTTTT.

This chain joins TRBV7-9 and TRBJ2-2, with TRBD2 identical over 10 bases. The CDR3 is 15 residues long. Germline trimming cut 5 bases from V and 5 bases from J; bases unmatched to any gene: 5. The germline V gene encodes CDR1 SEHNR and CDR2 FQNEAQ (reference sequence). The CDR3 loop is CASSPRAGGTGELFF. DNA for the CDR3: TGTGCCAGCAGCCCAAGAGCGGGAGGGACCGGGGAGCTGTTTTTT. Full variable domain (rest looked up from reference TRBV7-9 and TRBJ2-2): DTGVSQNPRHKITKRGQNVTFRCDPISEHNRLYWYRQTLGQGPEFLTYFQNEAQLEKSRLLSDRFSAERPKGSFSTLEIQRTEQGDSAMYLCASSPRAGGTGELFFGEGSRLTVL.

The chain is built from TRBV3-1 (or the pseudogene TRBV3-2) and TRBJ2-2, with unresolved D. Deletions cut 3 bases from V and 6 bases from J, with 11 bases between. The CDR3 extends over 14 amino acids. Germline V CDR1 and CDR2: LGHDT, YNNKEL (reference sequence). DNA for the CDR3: TGTGCCAGCAGCCAGGTGATCGGTGCCGGGGAGCTGTTTTTT. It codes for CASSQVIGAGELFF.